Listed below are T cell receptor beta chains from one sample, sequenced in a study of blood T cell repertoires in COVID-19. Produced via immunoSEQ multiplex PCR; TCRdb's table is partial and in-frame only. The sample records approximately 220,000 clones, roughly 87% being singletons. The specimen was PBMCs or T cells enriched from blood (not recorded which). The receptor set was obtained from a woman in her 30s with acute COVID-19. Each CDR3 is given without its conserved first and last residue. A D gene is named only where the DNA matches it firmly. Part of the rows lack a size; the others show once, few, many or a class for expanded clones.

d_call,v_call,cdr3_length,clone_size,cdr3_aa
TRBD1,TRBV6-5,13,NA,ASRILSGGAETQY
NA,TRBV24-1,12,once,AISSRDPNYGYT
NA,TRBV27,11,NA,ASSIDRYYEQY
NA,TRBV28,15,NA,ASSPTPGNSRGAPLH
TRBD1,TRBV14,12,NA,ASSHRQGALEQY
NA,TRBV24-1,12,few,ATSEEQGPQPQH
NA,TRBV7-2,12,NA,ASSSPPQGTEAF
TRBD1,TRBV5-1,12,NA,ASSARQGGNIQY
TRBD1,TRBV7-9,15,NA,ASSWDRGSPTNEKLF
NA,TRBV19,11,NA,ASMYSEGYEQY
NA,TRBV28,12,NA,ASSLSSGNTEAF
NA,TRBV3-1/TRBV3-2,12,NA,ASSQVRHNDEAF
NA,TRBV5-4,14,NA,ASSLALAGFTDTQY
TRBD2,TRBV19,13,NA,ASSIGGGNTGELF
TRBD2,TRBV5-1,15,NA,ASSATSGGANTGELF
NA,TRBV4-1,11,once,ASSSRARAEAF
NA,TRBV3-1/TRBV3-2,15,NA,ASSQGIQGIRTDTQY
NA,TRBV27,12,NA,ASSLQLYTGELF
TRBD1,TRBV7-6,17,NA,ASSLAGQGIGLANEKLF
NA,TRBV5-6,16,NA,ASSLGPTTGSYTGELF
NA,TRBV11-2,14,NA,ASSHSLAASTDTQY
NA,TRBV7-2,12,NA,ASSLGTLNTEAF
TRBD1,TRBV19,12,NA,ASNPGQKNYGYT
NA,TRBV7-8,12,NA,ASSLEYAGNEQF
TRBD2,TRBV5-1,12,NA,ASSLRLAGNEQF
NA,TRBV18,14,NA,ASSPGQGATNEKLF
NA,TRBV11-3,13,NA,ASSSWTANTGELF
NA,TRBV18,13,NA,ASSGDRLSSYEQY
NA,TRBV6-5,11,NA,ASSPGLSEKLF
TRBD2,TRBV4-3,14,once,ASSQAVGRVGGELF
TRBD1,TRBV7-9,10,NA,ASSLQGDGQF
TRBD2,TRBV11-2,11,NA,ASSRGGQETQY
NA,TRBV7-2,13,once,ASSSITGNPEGYT
TRBD1,TRBV11-2,13,NA,ASSFSDRALNTIY
NA,TRBV20-1,13,few,SASFLAGASYEQY
NA,TRBV18,12,NA,ASSPSQGMGEQF
TRBD1,TRBV19,14,NA,ASSPLDRGIYNEQF
NA,TRBV12-3/TRBV12-4,11,NA,ASSLGGGKKAF
NA,TRBV19,11,NA,ASTLDRRLPQH
NA,TRBV29-1,10,NA,TVREGDYGYT
TRBD1,TRBV6-7,17,NA,ASSYSSGTGRWPKETQY
TRBD2,TRBV6-1,17,NA,ASSAPPGTSGVGYNEQF
NA,TRBV30,11,NA,AWSVGPRGPQH
NA,TRBV2,12,NA,ASSGYSNPYEQY
NA,TRBV29-1,9,NA,SGQEGTEAF
NA,TRBV5-1,11,few,ASSLAGNTEAF
TRBD2,TRBV30,12,NA,AWSVGTNSYEQY
NA,TRBV6-1,12,NA,ASSEKAKGSGYT
TRBD1,TRBV27,15,NA,ASSLKGQGRAPYEQY
NA,TRBV11-3,11,NA,ASSLGGSDTQY
TRBD1,TRBV27,13,NA,ASSFGQGADTEAF
NA,TRBV4-1,13,NA,ASSQVAANTGELF
NA,TRBV7-8,18,NA,ASSLALARAAPYSNQPQH
NA,TRBV7-5,16,NA,ARSLTSRGGGRSETQY
NA,TRBV2,12,NA,ASSEEGRVYGYT
NA,TRBV7-2,11,NA,ASSLELGEKLF
TRBD1,TRBV7-2,10,NA,ASSPDREEAF
NA,TRBV29-1,10,NA,SVDDLGDTQY